These T cell receptor beta chains were read from a single sample in a study of blood T cell repertoires in COVID-19. TCRdb keeps only in-frame clones here, not all; method: immunoSEQ multiplex PCR. The table includes about 52,000 clones, approximately 84% detected once. Sequencing was performed on peripheral blood. The receptors here all came from a human donor with active COVID-19. The donor label of this sample is uncertain. Both conserved end residues are part of each CDR3. D genes are given only for firm matches. The size entry is marked missing in some rows and otherwise reads once, few, many or a size class.

D,V,J,length,size,CDR3,DNA
.,TRBV28,TRBJ1-2,11,.,CASSQNYGYTF,TGTGCCAGCAGCCAGAACTATGGCTACACCTTC
TRBD1,TRBV2,TRBJ2-1,17,.,CASRVRGRTGSYNEQFF,TGTGCCAGCAGGGTCAGGGGGCGAACGGGTTCCTACAATGAGCAGTTCTTC
.,TRBV5-6,TRBJ1-2,14,.,CASSLGTDNYGYTF,TGTGCCAGCAGCTTGGGGACAGACAACTATGGCTACACCTTC
.,TRBV11-2,TRBJ2-3,19,.,CASSSLRGGLRGRTDTQYF,TGTGCCAGCAGCTCCCTTCGTGGAGGGTTGCGGGGACGCACAGATACGCAGTATTTT
.,TRBV7-8,TRBJ1-5,15,.,CASSPDGISNQPQHF,TGTGCCAGCAGCCCCGACGGGATTAGCAATCAGCCCCAGCATTTT
TRBD2,TRBV24-1,TRBJ2-5,16,.,CATSDPGLAGLETQYF,TGTGCCACCAGTGATCCGGGACTAGCGGGGTTAGAGACCCAGTACTTC
TRBD2,TRBV29-1,TRBJ2-1,19,.,CSVVEGTSGFPPNYNEQFF,TGCAGCGTCGTAGAAGGGACTAGCGGATTCCCTCCCAACTACAATGAGCAGTTCTTC
.,TRBV19,TRBJ1-1,14,once,CASRIERGSAEAFF,TGTGCCAGTCGGATAGAACGGGGTAGCGCTGAAGCTTTCTTT
.,TRBV6-5,TRBJ2-5,13,.,CASRGRVGETQYF,TGTGCCAGCAGGGGGCGCGTTGGGGAGACCCAGTACTTC
TRBD1,TRBV7-3,TRBJ2-2,15,.,CASSPTGGNTGELFF,TGTGCCAGCAGCCCCACAGGGGGGAACACCGGGGAGCTGTTTTTT
TRBD2,TRBV7-9,TRBJ2-7,16,.,CASSLRAGGLSYEQYF,TGTGCCAGCAGCTTAAGGGCGGGGGGCCTCTCCTACGAGCAGTACTTC
TRBD1,TRBV9,TRBJ2-7,15,.,CASSVDPRDSYEQYF,TGTGCCAGCAGCGTAGACCCCCGGGACAGCTACGAGCAGTACTTC
TRBD1,TRBV10-3,TRBJ1-1,14,.,CATGDRGRYTEAFF,TGTGCCACCGGCGACAGGGGGCGATACACTGAAGCTTTCTTT
TRBD1,TRBV19,TRBJ1-5,17,.,CASLHRGQGSINQPQHF,TGTGCCAGCCTACACCGAGGACAGGGCAGCATCAATCAGCCCCAGCATTTT
TRBD2,TRBV9,TRBJ2-7,16,.,CASSVGASGGPYEQYF,TGTGCCAGCAGCGTAGGTGCCAGCGGGGGGCCCTACGAGCAGTACTTC
.,TRBV7-8,TRBJ1-4,16,.,CASSLGQGTTNEKLFF,TGTGCCAGCAGCTTAGGGCAGGGCACAACTAATGAAAAACTGTTTTTT
.,TRBV18,TRBJ1-5,15,once,CASSPLREGIQPQHF,TGTGCCAGCTCACCATTAAGGGAGGGGATTCAGCCCCAGCATTTT
.,TRBV7-2,TRBJ2-2,14,.,CASSLGWETGELFF,TGTGCCAGCAGCTTAGGGTGGGAGACCGGGGAGCTGTTTTTT
TRBD2,TRBV6-5,TRBJ2-5,14,few,CASRQTSGGSTQYF,TGTGCCAGCAGACAGACTAGCGGGGGGTCGACCCAGTACTTC
TRBD1,TRBV19,TRBJ2-2,15,.,CASSILDRGNGELFF,TGTGCCAGTAGTATTCTGGACAGGGGGAACGGGGAGCTGTTTTTT
TRBD1,TRBV2,TRBJ2-5,15,.,CASRAGTGGSETQYF,TGTGCCAGCAGGGCCGGGACAGGGGGGTCAGAGACCCAGTACTTC
.,TRBV6-2/TRBV6-3,TRBJ2-6,16,few,CASSRTVYSGANVLTF,TGTGCCAGCAGTAGGACAGTTTACTCTGGGGCCAACGTCCTGACTTTC
TRBD2,TRBV5-1,TRBJ2-1,17,.,CASSTRLAGDSYNEQFF,TGCGCCAGCAGCACAAGACTAGCGGGGGACTCCTACAATGAGCAGTTCTTC
.,TRBV5-1,TRBJ1-5,14,.,CASSLDGDNQPQHF,TGCGCCAGCAGCTTGGACGGAGACAATCAGCCCCAGCATTTT
TRBD2,TRBV7-6,TRBJ2-7,13,.,CASALPGGYEQYF,TGTGCCAGCGCACTCCCGGGGGGCTACGAGCAGTACTTC
.,TRBV19,TRBJ2-1,15,once,CASSIGGGAYNEQFF,TGTGCCAGTAGTATAGGCGGGGGCGCCTACAATGAGCAGTTCTTC
.,TRBV27,TRBJ2-2,17,.,CASSLGTDSYNTGELFF,TGTGCCAGCAGTTTAGGTACGGACTCCTATAACACCGGGGAGCTGTTTTTT
.,TRBV4-1,TRBJ2-1,16,.,CASSRRTGGVENEQFF,TGCGCCAGCAGCCGGCGAACTGGGGGCGTTGAAAATGAGCAGTTCTTC
.,TRBV18,TRBJ2-7,13,.,CASSLSGGYEQYF,TGTGCCAGCTCACTCTCAGGGGGGTACGAGCAGTACTTC
.,TRBV3-1/TRBV3-2,TRBJ2-7,12,.,CASSPQDYEQYF,TGTGCCAGCAGCCCCCAGGACTACGAGCAGTACTTC
.,TRBV28,TRBJ2-6,15,.,CASSVRGSGANVLTF,TGTGCCAGCAGTGTTAGGGGCTCTGGGGCCAACGTCCTGACTTTC
TRBD1,TRBV4-1,TRBJ1-4,16,.,CASSQRRQGTNEKLFF,TGCGCCAGCAGCCAACGTCGACAGGGAACTAATGAAAAACTGTTTTTT
TRBD2,TRBV3-1/TRBV3-2,TRBJ2-1,13,.,CASSQLLANEQFF,TGTGCCAGCAGCCAGTTACTAGCGAATGAGCAGTTCTTC